This record looks at one TCR beta chain sequence and its context. Its antigen is still unknown. It was with a sample-barcoded 5' primer and a J-beta primer mix that a second PCR of roughly 6 to 11 cycles was run. One entry per CDR3 protein, called by TCRdb with MiXCR from the 5' RACE reads. The sample has hundreds of thousands of distinct CDR3 sequences; 35% to 50% are singletons. The trim removed 0 bases at V and 4 bases at J, leaving 6 bases unmatched. This CDR3 is 16 amino acids long. CDR1 is LGHNA and CDR2 is YSLEER in the germline V gene. Isolation per sample recovered at least 6 million PBMCs. The record originates from a study of blood T cells in healthy people across ages. Study-wide findings and caveats: Donor CMV status was unknown, possibly confounding expanded clonotype changes.

This chain joins TRBV4-3 and TRBJ2-3, with TRBD2 matching 8 bases. The sequencing sample was made of blood. The source of this sequence is a man older than 75 in good health. Written as DNA, the CDR3 is TGCGCCAGCAGCCAAGAACTAGCGGCTGGAGCAGATACGCAGTATTTT. Amino acid sequence: CASSQELAAGADTQYF.